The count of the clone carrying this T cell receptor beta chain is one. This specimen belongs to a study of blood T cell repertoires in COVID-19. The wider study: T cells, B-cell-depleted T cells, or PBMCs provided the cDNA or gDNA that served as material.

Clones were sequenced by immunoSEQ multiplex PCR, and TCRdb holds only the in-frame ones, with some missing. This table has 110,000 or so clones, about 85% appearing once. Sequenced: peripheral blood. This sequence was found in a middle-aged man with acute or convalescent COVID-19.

The CDR3 loop reads CASNPPYRFNQPQHF. The CDR3 DNA reads TGTGCCAGTAACCCCCCCTACAGATTCAATCAGCCCCAGCATTTT. V gene TRBV19 combines with J gene TRBJ1-5, with D uncertain. Trimming left V 7 bases short and J 3 bases short, with 16 bases between. Germline V gene data show CDR1 as LNHDA and CDR2 as SQIVND (reference sequence). The CDR3 runs 15 residues.